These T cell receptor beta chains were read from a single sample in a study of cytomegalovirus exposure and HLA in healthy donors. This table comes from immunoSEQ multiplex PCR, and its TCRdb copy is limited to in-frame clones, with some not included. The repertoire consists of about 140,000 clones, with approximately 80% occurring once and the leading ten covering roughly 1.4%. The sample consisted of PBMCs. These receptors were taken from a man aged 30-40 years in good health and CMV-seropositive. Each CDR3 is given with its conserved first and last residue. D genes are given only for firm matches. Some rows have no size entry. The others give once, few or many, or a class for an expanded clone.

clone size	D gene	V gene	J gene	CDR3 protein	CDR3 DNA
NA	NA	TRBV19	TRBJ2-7	CASSSGGGSYEQYF	TGTGCCAGTAGTTCGGGGGGCGGATCGTACGAGCAGTACTTC
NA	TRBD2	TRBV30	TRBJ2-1	CAWRLAGDHYNEQFF	TGTGCCTGGAGGCTAGCGGGGGATCACTACAATGAGCAGTTCTTC
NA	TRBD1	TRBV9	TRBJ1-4	CASRGQGDEKLFF	TGTGCCAGCAGAGGACAGGGGGATGAAAAACTGTTTTTT
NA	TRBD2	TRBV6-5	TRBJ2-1	CASSFSGAYEQFF	TGTGCCAGCAGTTTTAGCGGGGCGTATGAGCAGTTCTTC
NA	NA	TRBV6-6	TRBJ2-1	CASSYSTQSLYNEQFF	TGTGCCAGCAGTTACTCGACACAGAGCCTCTACAATGAGCAGTTCTTC
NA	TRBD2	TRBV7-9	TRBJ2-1	CASSLDGGDEQFF	TGTGCCAGCAGCTTAGATGGGGGGGATGAGCAGTTCTTC
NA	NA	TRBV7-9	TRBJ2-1	CASSLGTKVGVDEQFF	TGTGCCAGCAGCTTAGGAACGAAGGTGGGAGTCGATGAGCAGTTCTTC
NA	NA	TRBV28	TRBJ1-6	CASSSGTTYSPLHF	TGTGCCAGCAGTTCCGGGACAACATATTCACCCCTCCACTTT
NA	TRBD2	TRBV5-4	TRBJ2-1	CASSSGLAGVNEQFF	TGTGCCAGCAGCTCCGGACTAGCGGGAGTCAATGAGCAGTTCTTC
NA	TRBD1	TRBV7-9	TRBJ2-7	CASNSPDRGTSYEQYF	TGTGCCAGCAACTCTCCGGACAGGGGGACTTCCTACGAGCAGTACTTC
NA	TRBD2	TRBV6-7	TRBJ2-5	CASSVLAGRETQYF	TGTGCCAGCAGTGTGCTAGCGGGGCGGGAGACCCAGTACTTC
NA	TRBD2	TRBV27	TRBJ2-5	CARPSPSRGGKETQYF	TGTGCCAGGCCTTCTCCTTCGCGGGGGGGGAAAGAGACCCAGTACTTC
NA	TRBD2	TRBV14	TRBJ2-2	CASSQDLLLAGDTGELFF	TGTGCCAGCAGCCAAGATCTTTTATTAGCGGGAGACACCGGGGAGCTGTTTTTT
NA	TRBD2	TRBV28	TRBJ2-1	CASSRLAGVQAEQFF	TGTGCCAGCAGTCGACTAGCGGGAGTTCAAGCTGAGCAGTTCTTC
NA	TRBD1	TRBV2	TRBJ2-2	CASLTGIPGELFF	TGTGCCAGCCTGACAGGGATTCCCGGGGAGCTGTTTTTT
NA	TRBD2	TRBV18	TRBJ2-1	CASSPQGLAGGSSYNEQFF	TGTGCCAGCTCACCCCAGGGACTAGCGGGGGGGAGCTCCTACAATGAGCAGTTCTTC
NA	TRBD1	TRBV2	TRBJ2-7	CASRTTGGDEQYF	TGTGCCAGCAGGACGACAGGGGGGGACGAGCAGTACTTC
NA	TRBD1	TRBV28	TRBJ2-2	CASSPRQGLTGELFF	TGTGCCAGCAGTCCCAGACAGGGGTTGACCGGGGAGCTGTTTTTT
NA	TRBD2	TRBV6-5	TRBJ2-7	CASSYELAGGYEQYF	TGTGCCAGCAGTTACGAGTTAGCGGGAGGGTACGAGCAGTACTTC
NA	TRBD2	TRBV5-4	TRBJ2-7	CASSGGLADGNEQYF	TGTGCCAGCAGCGGGGGACTAGCGGATGGGAACGAGCAGTACTTC
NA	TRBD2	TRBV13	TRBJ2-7	CASSNRAGVRYEQYF	TGTGCCAGCAGCAACCGAGCGGGAGTAAGGTACGAGCAGTACTTC
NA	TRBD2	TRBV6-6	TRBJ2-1	CASSSPRGDSYNEQFF	TGTGCCAGCAGTTCCCCCCGGGGGGACTCCTACAATGAGCAGTTCTTC
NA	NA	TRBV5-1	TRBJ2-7	CASSFTGSYEQYF	TGCGCCAGCAGCTTTACAGGGAGCTACGAGCAGTACTTC
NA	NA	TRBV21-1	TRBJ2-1	CASSILLTGGYEQFF	TGTGCCAGCAGCATTCTCCTGACAGGGGGATATGAGCAGTTCTTC
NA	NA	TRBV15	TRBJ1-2	CATSRGPGDYGYTF	TGTGCCACCAGCAGAGGGCCGGGGGACTATGGCTACACCTTC
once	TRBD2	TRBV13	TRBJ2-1	CASSRLAGGPGNEQFF	TGTGCCAGCAGCCGACTAGCGGGGGGGCCGGGGAATGAGCAGTTCTTC
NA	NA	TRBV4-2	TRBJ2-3	CASSFQTGSNTDTQYF	TGTGCCAGCAGCTTCCAGACCGGGAGCAACACAGATACGCAGTATTTT
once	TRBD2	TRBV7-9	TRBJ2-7	CASASGASYEQYF	TGTGCCAGTGCTAGCGGTGCCTCCTACGAGCAGTACTTC
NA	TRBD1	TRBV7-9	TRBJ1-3	CASSRLPGQGPGNTIYF	TGTGCCAGCAGCCGCCTACCGGGACAGGGGCCTGGAAACACCATATATTTT
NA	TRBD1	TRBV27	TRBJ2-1	CASSLSIRQGVSNEQFF	TGTGCCAGCAGTTTATCGATAAGACAGGGGGTTTCCAATGAGCAGTTCTTC
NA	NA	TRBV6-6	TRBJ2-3	CASRTTETSTDTQYF	TGTGCCAGCAGGACAACTGAGACCTCCACAGATACGCAGTATTTT
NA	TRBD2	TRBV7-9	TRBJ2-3	CASSLWLAGVSTDTQYF	TGTGCCAGCAGCTTATGGCTAGCGGGAGTATCCACAGATACGCAGTATTTT
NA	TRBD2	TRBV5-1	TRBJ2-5	CASSLLAGQGETQYF	TGCGCCAGCAGCTTACTAGCGGGGCAGGGAGAGACCCAGTACTTC
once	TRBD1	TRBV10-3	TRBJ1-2	CAISDFRTGGDGYTF	TGTGCCATCAGTGATTTCCGGACAGGGGGCGATGGCTACACCTTC
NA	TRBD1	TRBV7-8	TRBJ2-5	CASSLVLGQVKETQYF	TGTGCCAGCAGCTTAGTGCTAGGACAGGTTAAAGAGACCCAGTACTTC
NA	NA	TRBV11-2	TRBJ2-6	CASRGFSGANVLTF	TGTGCCAGTAGGGGCTTCTCTGGGGCCAACGTCCTGACTTTC
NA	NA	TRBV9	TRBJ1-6	CASSPQGGTLHF	TGTGCCAGCAGCCCCCAAGGCGGGACCCTCCACTTT
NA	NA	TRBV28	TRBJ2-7	CASRRRSPYEQYF	TGTGCCAGCAGACGACGGAGTCCCTACGAGCAGTACTTC
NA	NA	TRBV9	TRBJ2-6	CASSVGESGANVLTF	TGTGCCAGCAGCGTAGGTGAGTCTGGGGCCAACGTCCTGACTTTC
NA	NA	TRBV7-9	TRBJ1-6	CASSFPDSTNSPLHF	TGTGCCAGCAGCTTTCCGGACAGTACCAATTCACCCCTCCACTTT
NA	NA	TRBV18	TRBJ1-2	CASSPSGTAGAYGYTF	TGTGCCAGCTCACCCTCCGGGACGGCGGGGGCCTATGGCTACACCTTC
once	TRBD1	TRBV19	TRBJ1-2	CASSFWDRRDGYTF	TGTGCCAGTAGTTTCTGGGACAGGAGGGATGGCTACACCTTC
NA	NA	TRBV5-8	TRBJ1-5	CASSQYGSNQPQHF	TGTGCCAGCAGCCAATACGGTAGCAATCAGCCCCAGCATTTT
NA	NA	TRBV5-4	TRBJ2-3	CASRPELETDTQYF	TGTGCCAGCAGGCCAGAGCTAGAAACAGATACGCAGTATTTT
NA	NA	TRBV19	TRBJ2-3	CASSTGVRSTDTQYF	TGTGCCAGTAGTACAGGGGTTCGAAGCACAGATACGCAGTATTTT
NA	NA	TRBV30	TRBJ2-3	CAYWGLTDTQYF	TGTGCCTACTGGGGGCTCACAGATACGCAGTATTTT
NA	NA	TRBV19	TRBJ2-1	CASSITSSTYNEQFF	TGTGCCAGTAGTATCACGAGTAGTACCTACAATGAGCAGTTCTTC